This T cell receptor beta chain was sequenced during a study of PD-L1 blockade in urothelial cancer. Whole-study context: Analyses were performed on blood at 3 weeks after treatment start (the second dose) and at 6 weeks.

Measured with immunoSEQ multiplex PCR; TCRdb has only the in-frame clones, and not every one. There are 120,000 or so clones in the sample; 86% occur only once, and approximately 2.4% lies in the top ten. This CDR3 spans 14 amino acids. The V segment lost 7 bases and the J segment 3 bases; nucleotides outside the gene matches: 8. Germline lookup yields CDR1 LNHDA and CDR2 SQIVND (reference sequence). Time point meaning: peripheral blood 6 weeks after treatment start. The sequence was obtained from a man aged 50 to 59 with urothelial cancer. This sample comprised PBMCs, obtained around atezolizumab (anti-PD-L1) treatment. The chain joins TRBV19 to TRBJ2-7; 8 nucleotides align to TRBD2. The CDR3 spells CASKSGRANYEQYF. In nucleotides, the CDR3 is TGTGCCAGTAAATCCGGGAGGGCCAACTACGAGCAGTACTTC.